This T cell receptor beta chain was captured by sequencing in a study of T cell clones after liver transplantation. Across the whole study: A pre-transplant mixed lymphocyte reaction with TCRbeta sequencing defined graft-donor-reactive clones followed in post-transplant blood. Subjects received no induction therapy and standard immunosuppression until randomization at 12-24 months post-transplant. Tolerance: complete withdrawal held at least one year, liver enzymes staying within twice normal.

Study-level findings and limits: Low donor cell numbers restricted donor-reactive repertoire measurement in a couple of subjects.

Trimming removed 5 bases from V and 8 bases from J, with 15 bases in between. The CDR3 length is 13 residues. CDR1 MNHNS and CDR2 SASEGT come from the germline V gene. Some clones are missing from TCRdb's copy, which holds only in-frame ones; the method was immunoSEQ multiplex PCR. The sample carries 65,000 to 95,000 clones, about 80% recorded once. There are a few counts of this clone. Its cognate antigen is unknown. The specimen comprised CD4+ T cells from blood, sampled before liver transplant. This receptor was obtained from a human donor who received a liver transplant. The chain uses TRBV6-1 and TRBJ1-2, with TRBD1 as a possible D gene (6 bases). CDR3 in DNA: TGTGCCAGCAGTTTACGGGACACTCAAGGCTACACCTTC. Amino acids: CASSLRDTQGYTF.